This TCR beta chain was captured by sequencing in a study of neurological immune-mediated disorders (dated by TCRdb to between 2018 and 2021). Context from the whole study: Among the approximately 35 multiple sclerosis patients, relapsing-remitting MS accounted for some 30 and secondary progressive MS accounted for 3. The 90 to 110 TCR-beta libraries covered PBMC samples along with longitudinal samples, technical triplicates, and paired sorted CD4+ and CD8+ T-cell subsets. The study compared peripheral blood TCR-beta repertoires of HTLV-I-associated myelopathy (HAM/TSP) patients, multiple sclerosis patients and healthy controls using UMI-based sequencing. Longitudinal HAM/TSP and healthy donors had 3 time-points each (about 3-45 month intervals). The cohort comprised about 68 subjects: approximately 15 HAM/TSP patients, some 34 multiple sclerosis patients and around 20 healthy controls. Study-level results and caveats: No identical CDR3 amino acid sequences were found to be shared among expanded clones across subjects, suggesting that TCR-beta repertoires were private in all groups. TCR clonal expansion was greatest in HAM/TSP patients and smallest in MS patients, who ranked below even healthy controls. The MS cluster was not associated with any clinical or MRI features, and the authors stated that larger cohorts are needed. In phylogenetic analysis, the repertoires of 18 of 34 MS patients grouped into a cluster of related CDR3 sequences, which suggests a possible signature at the repertoire level.

The junction shows trimming of 5 bases on V and 4 bases on J, and the gene matches do not reach 6 bases of it. From a lookup of the germline V gene, CDR1 and CDR2 are SNHLY and FYNNEI. From cysteine to phenylalanine, the CDR3 is 14 amino acids long. The retained sequence is limited to the CDR3, 42 bases, with the frame set at the first base. cDNA was synthesized by template-switch 5'RACE using a primer carrying a 10-nucleotide random unique molecular identifier by which each TCR transcript was tagged. Every sequencing run yielded over 170 million TCR-beta sequences covering 15-18 subjects. The RNeasy kit was used for extraction of total RNA. The KAPA Real-time Library Amplification kit was used to amplify TCR-beta VDJ regions with primers targeting the TCR constant region and the 5'RACE anchor. Sample indexes and Illumina adaptors were added in a first PCR, and a second PCR then increased library yield. The roughly 650 bp TCR product was size-selected on a 2% E-gel SizeSelection system after Ampure bead purification. Library quality was checked on a Bioanalyzer, concentration was measured with Qubit, and libraries were quantified with the Kapa Library Quantification kit before pooling. Libraries were sequenced paired-end 2 x 150 bp on an Illumina HiSeq 2500. To increase sequence diversity, roughly 23-30% phiX was spiked into each library pool. From the authors' description of their analysis: The UMI-based MiGEC pipeline processed quality-filtered reads and removed over 85% of raw TCR sequences during error correction. VDJ genes were aligned to IMGT germline references, and each clonotype was defined by a unique CDR3 amino acid sequence together with V-J genes. VDJtools evaluated clonal expansion, Shannon diversity and CDR3 relatedness (CalcPairwiseDistances, ClusterSamples); CLCbio workbench built phylogenetic trees. Using coefficient-of-variation modelling across technical triplicates, the study counted a clone as expanded if it had at least 8 unique UMIs. TCRdb applied fastp at Q25 and MiXCR to the public reads, then kept only in-frame beta chains. Rows are unified per CDR3 protein, each entry keeping the most common DNA and genes. The V and J calls were not made by the authors but by TCRdb's processing. The sample yields tens of thousands of distinct CDR3 sequences; less than 3.5% were counted once. Of the sample, approximately 8.4% falls within the top ten clones.

What this sample's time point label stands for: longitudinal time-point 1 (baseline). Unsorted PBMC libraries were generated from 2 million PBMCs stored in RNAlater at -80 °C until RNA extraction. The multiple sclerosis patients were enrolled in a US clinical protocol that used magnetic resonance imaging to evaluate disease progression. Peripheral blood was subjected to Ficoll-Hypaque density gradient centrifugation to isolate PBMCs, which were then cryopreserved in liquid nitrogen. Comment on this clonotype: There is no known antigen for this receptor. A much larger clone differs from this one at a single base, so this may be a read error.

Recombination linked TRBV2 to TRBJ2-5; 8 bases in between match TRBD1. Sequencing was performed on PBMCs. The TCR originated in a woman aged 55-75 years with multiple sclerosis. The CDR3 protein sequence reads: CASSHGQGTETQYF. The sequence in DNA is TGTGCCAGCAGTCATGGACAGGGCACAGAGACCCAGTACTTC.